One and the same sample provided the 12 T cell receptor beta chains below, sequenced in a study of T cell repertoires in cytomegalovirus infection. TCRdb reprocessed the reads with MiXCR, giving one entry per CDR3 protein. The table includes 300,000 to 400,000 distinct CDR3 sequences, 15% to 20% detected once. The sequenced material came from PBMCs. The receptor set was obtained from a human donor in good health (CMV status not recorded). Some clones in this sample may be carry-over from other donors' samples.

This clonotype was counted only a few times. This chain joins TRBV6-2 or TRBV6-3 and TRBJ2-3; TRBD2 aligns across 9 bases. Germline values: CDR1 MNHEY, CDR2 SVGEGT. The CDR3 is 16 residues long. V lost 6 bases to trimming and J lost 5 bases; unmatched junction nucleotides: 12. This chain's CDR3 is CASSHRGLAGRDTQYF. The CDR3 DNA follows: TGTGCCAGCAGCCACCGAGGTCTAGCGGGAAGAGATACGCAGTATTTT.

This chain links TRBV29-1 with TRBJ2-1; 9 nucleotides line up with TRBD2. Germline CDR1 is SQVTM and CDR2 is ANQGSEA. CDR3 length equals 17 residues. With 5 bases clipped from V and 7 bases from J, the junction kept 18 bases outside the gene matches. The CDR3 nucleotides are TGCAGCGTTAACGGACTAGCGCAGGAGCCATATAGTAATGAGCAGTTCTTC. This codes for CSVNGLAQEPYSNEQFF.

A few counts support this clonotype. V gene TRBV6-2 or TRBV6-3 combines with J gene TRBJ2-7; D is uncertain. This CDR3 contains 12 residues. Germline V gives CDR1 MNHEY, CDR2 SVGEGT. V lost 2 bases and J lost 6, with 8 bases in between. CDR3 DNA: TGTGCCAGCAGTTACCTGGGCTTCGAGCAGTACTTC. Its protein product is CASSYLGFEQYF.

This clonotype was detected a few times. The chain links TRBV19 to TRBJ1-2; D not certain. The CDR3 is 11 residues long. The V and J ends lost 3 bases and 7 bases respectively, with 6 bases between them. Germline CDR1 is LNHDA and CDR2 is SQIVND (reference sequence). The CDR3 region is CASSIGGGYTF. The CDR3 coding sequence is TGTGCCAGTAGTATTGGTGGTGGCTACACCTTC.

This clonotype showed up just a few times. The chain is built from TRBV20-1 and TRBJ2-3, with 10 nucleotides matching TRBD2. Germline values: CDR1 DFQATT, CDR2 SNEGSKA (reference sequence). The CDR3 extends over 16 amino acids. The V gene end was trimmed by 3 bases and the J gene end by 0 bases; junction bases not matched to a gene: 6. CDR3 loop: CSARASGGVSTDTQYF. In DNA form, the CDR3 reads TGCAGTGCTAGGGCTAGCGGGGGAGTTAGCACAGATACGCAGTATTTT.

The chain couples TRBV7-2 to TRBJ1-4; a possible D gene is TRBD1 (5 bases). The V gene's germline CDR1 is SGHTA and CDR2 FQGNSA. The CDR3 sequence is 16 residues long. The V end lost 4 bases, the J end lost 5 bases, and 17 bases lay between the germline ends. The CDR3 nucleotides are TGTGCCAGCAGCTCTGTACCGGGACGGTCGAATGAAAAACTGTTTTTT. As protein: CASSSVPGRSNEKLFF.

This clonotype was counted at least ten times. V usage is TRBV19 and J usage is TRBJ1-1; D unresolved. V gave up 4 bases and J gave up 5 bases, with 20 bases separating them. Germline V gives CDR1 LNHDA, CDR2 SQIVND (reference sequence). The CDR3 extends over 16 amino acids. The CDR3: CASSKSASPSRTEAFF. Written as DNA, the CDR3 is TGTGCCAGTAGTAAGTCGGCGTCCCCTTCGAGGACTGAAGCTTTCTTT.

This clonotype has ten or more counts. The CDR3 region has the DNA TGCGCCAGCAGCCAATATACGGGTCCCTACGAGCAGTACTTC. This encodes CASSQYTGPYEQYF. The chain combines TRBV4-3 with TRBJ2-7; D is unresolved. The length of the CDR3 is 14 residues. Germline CDR1 is LGHNA and CDR2 is YSLEER. V shed 2 bases and J shed 2 bases, with 10 bases lying between them.

This clonotype was seen ten or more times. The rearrangement joins TRBV7-2 to TRBJ2-5, with TRBD1 matching 11 bases. The V gene end was trimmed by 0 bases and the J gene end by 4 bases; junction bases not matched to a gene: 7. The CDR3 consists of 17 residues. Germline V gives CDR1 SGHTA, CDR2 FQGNSA. In DNA, the CDR3 is TGTGCCAGCAGCTTAGCCGGGACAGGGGGGTTCGGAGAGACCCAGTACTTC. Translated: CASSLAGTGGFGETQYF.

This rearrangement joins TRBV12-3 or TRBV12-4 to TRBJ1-1; D not resolved. Trimming left V 5 bases short and J 4 bases short, with 17 bases between. The CDR3 is made up of 15 amino acids. CDR3 in amino acids: CASSDPGFGATEAFF. In DNA form, the CDR3 reads TGTGCCAGCAGTGACCCAGGATTTGGCGCCACTGAAGCTTTCTTT.

This clonotype came up many times. This rearrangement joins TRBV19 to TRBJ1-2; TRBD1 might be the D (5 bases). The CDR3 is 14 residues long. The ends were cut back, 3 bases at V and 4 bases at J, with 12 bases in the middle. Germline CDR1 and CDR2: LNHDA and SQIVND (reference sequence). This CDR3 reads CASSIQGRTYGYTF. The CDR3 region has the DNA TGTGCCAGTAGTATCCAGGGCAGAACCTATGGCTACACCTTC.

V and J are TRBV6-2 or TRBV6-3 and TRBJ2-1, with 11 bases that match TRBD2. CDR1 and CDR2 from the germline V gene are MNHEY and SVGEGT. The CDR3 runs to 14 residues. CDR3 bases: TGTGATGCGCCCCCTACTAGCGGGAGCTATGAGCAGTTCTTC. Protein product: CDAPPTSGSYEQFF.